Presented here are 8 T cell receptor beta chains from one specimen sequenced in a study of identical twins. TCRdb independently ran MiXCR on the 5' RACE reads; one entry per CDR3 protein. The repertoire includes about 190,000 distinct CDR3 sequences, about 16% of them detected once, and 35% to 50% sits in the top ten. These data also featured in a second study, about T cells expressing NK-cell markers.

The specimen sequenced was CD8+ T cells sorted from blood. All receptors come from a woman aged 18-35 years in good health.

This rearrangement joins TRBV20-1 to TRBJ2-1; TRBD1 matches 9 bases. The CDR3 spans 14 residues. V shed 5 bases, J shed 4 bases, and the junction held 6 bases outside the gene matches. Germline CDR1 is DFQATT and CDR2 is SNEGSKA (reference sequence). Here the CDR3 reads CSAATGTGYNEQFF. CDR3 DNA sequence: TGCAGTGCTGCCACCGGGACAGGGTACAATGAGCAGTTCTTC.

The table lists this clonotype with many counts. The chain carries TRBV9 and TRBJ2-7; 7 bases are shared with TRBD2. The CDR3 sequence is 14 residues long. Germline CDR1 and CDR2: SGDLS and YYNGEE. V was pared by 4 bases and J by 2 bases, with 6 bases of the junction left unmatched. DNA of the CDR3: TGTGCCAGCAGCCTTGGGGCGGGAGCCTACGAGCAGTACTTC. Encoded protein: CASSLGAGAYEQYF.

The rearrangement uses TRBV5-1 and TRBJ2-7; a possible D gene is TRBD1 (6 bases). Trimming shortened V by 2 bases and J by 5 bases, and 17 bases separated the two germline ends. The germline gives CDR1 SGHRS, CDR2 YFSETQ. The CDR3 length is 15 residues. CDR3 sequence (DNA): TGCGCCAGCAGCTTCTCCCGAGGACAGCTCAACGAGCAGTACTTC. Translating it yields CASSFSRGQLNEQYF.

This clonotype was counted many times. The chain employs TRBV6-6 and TRBJ2-3; no clear D. Germline V gene lookup returns CDR1 MNHNY and CDR2 SVGAGI (reference sequence). This CDR3 has 12 amino acids. Between the trimmed V and J ends, which lost 7 bases and 1 base, there was a span of 6 bases. CDR3 amino acids: CASTTGTDTQYF. The CDR3 DNA reads TGTGCCAGCACTACGGGCACAGATACGCAGTATTTT.

The rearrangement links TRBV11-2 to TRBJ2-1; D call uncertain. V was clipped by 8 bases and J by 6 bases, with 11 bases between them. CDR1 and CDR2 from the germline V gene are SGHAT and FQNNGV. The CDR3 is 12 amino acids. In nucleotides, the CDR3 is TGTGCCAGCGGCCCCCAGTTCAATGAGCAGTTCTTC. This encodes CASGPQFNEQFF.

This clonotype was observed a few times. The chain carries TRBV12-3 or TRBV12-4 and TRBJ1-5, with 7 bases that match TRBD1. The ends lost 3 bases at V and 3 bases at J; junction bases unmatched: 8. This CDR3 is built from 16 residues. The CDR3 loop is CASSLSTGDSNQPQHF. The CDR3 nucleotides are TGTGCCAGCAGTTTGTCAACAGGGGACTCCAATCAGCCCCAGCATTTT.

This clonotype was picked up a small number of times. The chain couples TRBV7-2 to TRBJ1-1, with 9 bases lining up with TRBD1. Germline values: CDR1 SGHTA, CDR2 FQGNSA. Unmatched junction bases numbered 10, after V lost 5 bases and J lost 3 bases. CDR3 length equals 16 residues. CDR3 in amino acids: CASSPWTGEGDTEAFF. The CDR3 region has the DNA TGTGCCAGCAGCCCCTGGACAGGGGAGGGAGACACTGAAGCTTTCTTT. The whole variable domain, filled in from reference TRBV7-2 and TRBJ1-1, reads GAGVSQSPSNKVTEKGKDVELRCDPISGHTALYWYRQSLGQGLEFLIYFQGNSAPDKSGLPSDRFSAERTGGSVSTLTIQRTQQEDSAVYLCASSPWTGEGDTEAFFGQGTRLTVV.

This clonotype has ten or more counts. The CDR3 DNA reads TGTGCCAGCTCACCACTCTCGACTAGCGGGATCGTCGATGAGCAGTTCTTC. It is translated as CASSPLSTSGIVDEQFF. V and J are TRBV18 and TRBJ2-1, with TRBD2 matching 11 bases. V lost 1 base to trimming and J lost 8 bases; unmatched junction nucleotides: 10. Germline values: CDR1 KGHSH, CDR2 LQKENI. The CDR3 is made up of 17 amino acids.